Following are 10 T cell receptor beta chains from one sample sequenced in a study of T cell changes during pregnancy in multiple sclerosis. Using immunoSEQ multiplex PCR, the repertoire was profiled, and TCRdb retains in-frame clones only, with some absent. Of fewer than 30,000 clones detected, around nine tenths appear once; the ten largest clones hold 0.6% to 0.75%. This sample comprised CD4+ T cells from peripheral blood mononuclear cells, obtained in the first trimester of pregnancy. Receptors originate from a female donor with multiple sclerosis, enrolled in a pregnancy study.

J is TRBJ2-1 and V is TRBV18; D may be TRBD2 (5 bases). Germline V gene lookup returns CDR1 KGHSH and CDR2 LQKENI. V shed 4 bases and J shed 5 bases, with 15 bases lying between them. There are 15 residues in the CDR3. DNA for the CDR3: TGTGCCAGCTCACGAGGACTCACGACGGACAATGAGCAGTTCTTC. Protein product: CASSRGLTTDNEQFF.

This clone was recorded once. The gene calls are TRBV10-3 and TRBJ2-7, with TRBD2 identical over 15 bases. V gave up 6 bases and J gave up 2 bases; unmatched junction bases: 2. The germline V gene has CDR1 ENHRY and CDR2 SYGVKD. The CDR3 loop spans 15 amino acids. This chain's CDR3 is CAISGTSGGTYEQYF. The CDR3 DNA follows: TGTGCCATCAGCGGGACTAGCGGGGGGACCTACGAGCAGTACTTC.

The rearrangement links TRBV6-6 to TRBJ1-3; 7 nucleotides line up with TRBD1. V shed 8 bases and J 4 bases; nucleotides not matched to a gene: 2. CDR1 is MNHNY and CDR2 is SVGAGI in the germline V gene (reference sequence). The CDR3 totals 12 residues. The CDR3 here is CASDRDGNTIYF. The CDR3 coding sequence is TGTGCCAGCGACAGGGACGGAAACACCATATATTTT.

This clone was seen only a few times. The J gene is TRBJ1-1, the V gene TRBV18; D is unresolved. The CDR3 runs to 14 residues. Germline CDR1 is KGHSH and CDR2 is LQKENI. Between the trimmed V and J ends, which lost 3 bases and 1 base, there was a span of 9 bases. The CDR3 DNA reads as TGTGCCAGCTCACCCTATGACACGAACACTGAAGCTTTCTTT. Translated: CASSPYDTNTEAFF.

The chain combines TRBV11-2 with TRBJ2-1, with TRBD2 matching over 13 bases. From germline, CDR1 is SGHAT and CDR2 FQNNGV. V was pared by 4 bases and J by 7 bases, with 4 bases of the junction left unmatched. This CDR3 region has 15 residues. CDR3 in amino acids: CASSSRTSGGNEQFF. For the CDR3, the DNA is TGTGCCAGCAGCTCCCGGACTAGCGGGGGAAATGAGCAGTTCTTC.

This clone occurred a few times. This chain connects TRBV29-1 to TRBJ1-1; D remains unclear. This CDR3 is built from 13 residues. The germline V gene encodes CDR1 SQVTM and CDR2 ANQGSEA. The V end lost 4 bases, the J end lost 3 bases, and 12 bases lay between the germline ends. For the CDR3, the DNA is TGCAGCGTTGTTGGCAGGTTGCACACTGAAGCTTTCTTT. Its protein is CSVVGRLHTEAFF.

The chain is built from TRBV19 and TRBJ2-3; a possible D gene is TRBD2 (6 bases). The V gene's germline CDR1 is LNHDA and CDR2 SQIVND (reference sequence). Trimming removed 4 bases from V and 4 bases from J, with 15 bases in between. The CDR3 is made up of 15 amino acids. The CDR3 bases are TGTGCCAGTAGTAAGGCAGACGGGGGACCAGATACGCAGTATTTT. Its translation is CASSKADGGPDTQYF.

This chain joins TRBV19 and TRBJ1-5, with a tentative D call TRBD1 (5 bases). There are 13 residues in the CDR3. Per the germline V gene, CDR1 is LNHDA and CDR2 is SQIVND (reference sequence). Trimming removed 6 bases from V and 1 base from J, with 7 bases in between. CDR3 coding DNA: TGTGCCAGTAGGGGGCAGAGCAATCAGCCCCAGCATTTT. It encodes CASRGQSNQPQHF.

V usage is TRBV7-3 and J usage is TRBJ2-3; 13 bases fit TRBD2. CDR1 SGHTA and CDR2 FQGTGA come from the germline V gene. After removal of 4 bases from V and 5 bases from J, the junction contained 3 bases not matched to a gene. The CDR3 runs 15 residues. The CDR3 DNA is TGTGCCAGCAGCTCGACTAGCGGGGGGCTAGATACGCAGTATTTT. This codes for CASSSTSGGLDTQYF. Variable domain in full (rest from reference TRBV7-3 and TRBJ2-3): GAGVSQTPSNKVTEKGKYVELRCDPISGHTALYWYRQSLGQGPEFLIYFQGTGAADDSGLPNDRFFAVRPEGSVSTLKIQRTERGDSAVYLCASSSTSGGLDTQYFGPGTRLTVL.

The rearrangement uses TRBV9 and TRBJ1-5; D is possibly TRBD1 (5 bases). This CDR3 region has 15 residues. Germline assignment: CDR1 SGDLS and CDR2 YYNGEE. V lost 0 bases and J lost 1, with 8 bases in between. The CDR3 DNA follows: TGTGCCAGCAGCGTAGGGGGGAGGAGCAATCAGCCCCAGCATTTT. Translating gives CASSVGGRSNQPQHF.